The 16 T cell receptor beta chains given below trace back to one sample, sequenced in a study of naive and memory T cell subsets. An equimolar mix of two oligonucleotides served as the beta constant-region primer for TRBC1 and TRBC2. TCRdb reanalysed the UMI-ligation and nested PCR reads using MiXCR and keeps one entry per CDR3 protein. The sample has 70,000 to 95,000 distinct CDR3 sequences; 7% to 7.5% are singletons. The sequenced sample was central memory CD4+ T cells from blood. The source of these receptors is a human donor in good health.

In this sample, this clonotype turned up many times. The V and J genes are TRBV7-2 and TRBJ2-7, with TRBD2 matching over 7 bases. Germline CDR1 and CDR2: SGHTA and FQGNSA. V lost 3 bases and J lost 0; bases outside the gene matches: 5. This CDR3 is built from 15 residues. The CDR3 region is CASSFGSSGSYEQYF. Here the CDR3 DNA reads TGTGCCAGCAGCTTCGGTTCTAGCGGCTCCTACGAGCAGTACTTC.

Relative to its sample, this clonotype is medium-sized. The chain employs TRBV12-3 or TRBV12-4 and TRBJ2-1, with 8 bases that match TRBD2. The V segment lost 0 bases and the J segment 6 bases; nucleotides outside the gene matches: 7. The CDR3 sequence is 16 residues long. DNA of the CDR3: TGTGCCAGCAGTTTAGCGCCCGGGAGGGATGGCAATGAGCAGTTCTTC. Its protein is CASSLAPGRDGNEQFF.

The table lists this clonotype with many counts. This chain joins TRBV7-2 and TRBJ1-5; D possibly corresponds to TRBD1 (5 bases). This CDR3 is 15 amino acids long. Looked up from germline, CDR1 is SGHTA and CDR2 is FQGNSA. V dropped 1 base and J dropped 7 bases, with 14 bases sitting between them. CDR3 sequence (DNA): TGTGCCAGCAGCTTAGGTACTCGGGGGATGCAGCCCCAGCATTTT. Amino acid sequence: CASSLGTRGMQPQHF.

The chain employs TRBV12-3 or TRBV12-4 and TRBJ1-1, with 7 bases identical to TRBD1. J was trimmed by 5 bases and V by 4 bases; bases with no gene match: 13. This CDR3 has 16 residues. CDR3 bases: TGTGCCAGCAGTTCAAACGCCGGGACAGAGGGTACTGAAGCTTTCTTT. The encoded protein is CASSSNAGTEGTEAFF.

This clonotype was seen many times. The rearrangement links TRBV20-1 to TRBJ2-3, with a possible D match to TRBD1 (5 bases). This CDR3 is built from 11 residues. Germline CDR1 is DFQATT and CDR2 is SNEGSKA (reference sequence). Deletions cut 4 bases from V and 14 bases from J, with 16 bases between. The DNA of the CDR3 is TGCAGTGCTACCATGTCAGGGAATGGGTATTTT. Its translation: CSATMSGNGYF.

The gene calls are TRBV28 and TRBJ2-7; the D gene is possibly TRBD2 (6 bases). Germline V lookup: CDR1 MDHEN, CDR2 SYDVKM. This CDR3 spans 14 amino acids. Trimming took 10 bases from V and 2 from J, leaving 18 bases between them. The chain's CDR3 is CATGGIGATYEQYF. CDR3 sequence (DNA): TGTGCCACCGGGGGTATCGGGGCGACCTACGAGCAGTACTTC.

In this sample, this clonotype turned up many times. The rearrangement uses TRBV12-3 or TRBV12-4 and TRBJ2-1, with D perhaps TRBD1 (6 bases). The CDR3 has 16 residues. The V gene lost 7 bases and the J gene lost 3 bases, with 19 bases spanning the gap. The DNA for the CDR3 is TGTGCCAGCATCAGGTCGTCAGGGGCCCTCTACAATGAGCAGTTCTTC. This sequence encodes CASIRSSGALYNEQFF.

The sample holds many counts of this clonotype. This chain links TRBV7-9 with TRBJ2-5, with 11 bases identical to TRBD2. CDR3 length equals 19 residues. With V trimmed by 3 bases and J by 5 bases, 17 bases remained unmatched. Germline V gene data show CDR1 as SEHNR and CDR2 as FQNEAQ (reference sequence). The CDR3 is CASSFQLRTLAGGWETQYF. The CDR3 coding sequence is TGTGCCAGCAGCTTCCAGCTCAGAACGCTAGCGGGAGGTTGGGAGACCCAGTACTTC. The variable domain in full, with the rest retrieved from reference TRBV7-9 and TRBJ2-5, is DTGVSQNPRHKITKRGQNVTFRCDPISEHNRLYWYRQTLGQGPEFLTYFQNEAQLEKSRLLSDRFSAERPKGSFSTLEIQRTEQGDSAMYLCASSFQLRTLAGGWETQYFGPGTRLLVL.

V gene TRBV29-1 combines with J gene TRBJ2-1; D is unclear. The CDR3 loop spans 10 amino acids. The V and J ends lost 7 bases and 5 bases respectively, with 6 bases between them. CDR1 and CDR2 (germline): SQVTM, ANQGSEA. In nucleotides, the CDR3 is TGCAGCGCCGCCGACAATGAGCAGTTCTTC. This gives the protein CSAADNEQFF.

The chain employs TRBV7-2 and TRBJ2-7; either TRBD1 or TRBD2 may fit D (7 bases each). This CDR3 is built from 14 residues. Germline CDR1 and CDR2: SGHTA and FQGNSA. V lost 5 bases and J 2 bases, leaving 13 bases between the germline ends. The CDR3 DNA reads TGTGCCAGCAGCGATCAGGGGGGGCCCTACGAGCAGTACTTC. Its translation is CASSDQGGPYEQYF.

This clonotype has a handful of counts. The rearrangement joins TRBV10-3 to TRBJ2-7, with 7 bases fitting TRBD2. The CDR3 sequence is 13 residues long. Germline CDR1 and CDR2: ENHRY and SYGVKD. J gave up 4 bases and V 4 bases, and 4 bases lay outside the gene matches. As DNA, the CDR3 is TGTGCCATCAGTGCAGTGGGAGGGTACGAGCAGTACTTC. It encodes CAISAVGGYEQYF.

The chain carries TRBV10-3 and TRBJ2-4, with D perhaps assigned TRBD1 or TRBD2 (5 bases each). The CDR3 has 16 residues. The germline V gene has CDR1 ENHRY and CDR2 SYGVKD. Between the trimmed V and J ends, which lost 0 bases and 4 bases, there was a span of 13 bases. The CDR3 nucleotides are TGTGCCATCAGTGAGTCGACTCGGGACGATAAAAACATTCAGTACTTC. Translation gives CAISESTRDDKNIQYF.

This clonotype was seen a handful of times. The V gene is TRBV7-3, the J gene TRBJ2-3; D is unresolved. The CDR3 runs to 14 residues. Germline V gives CDR1 SGHTA, CDR2 FQGTGA. The ends were cut back, 0 bases at V and 5 bases at J, with 9 bases in the middle. The CDR3 region has the DNA TGTGCCAGCAGCTTAACTCCTATAGTAGATACGCAGTATTTT. This translates into CASSLTPIVDTQYF.

In this sample, this clonotype turned up many times. This chain connects TRBV20-1 to TRBJ1-2, with no clear D. This CDR3 contains 8 residues. Trimming pared 7 bases from V and 6 bases from J, leaving 3 bases between. Germline assignment: CDR1 DFQATT and CDR2 SNEGSKA (reference sequence). The CDR3 DNA is TGCAGTGGTCATGGCTACACCTTC. This sequence encodes CSGHGYTF.

This clonotype was detected many times. This CDR3 reads CASSLGDRGTYGYTF. The CDR3 DNA reads as TGCGCCAGCAGCTTGGGGGACAGGGGCACCTATGGCTACACCTTC. The chain combines TRBV5-1 with TRBJ1-2, with 10 bases that match TRBD1. There are 15 residues in the CDR3. Germline lookup yields CDR1 SGHRS and CDR2 YFSETQ. V was pared by 0 bases and J by 4 bases, with 3 bases of the junction left unmatched.

At least ten counts were recorded for this clonotype. The chain joins TRBV12-3 or TRBV12-4 to TRBJ1-1; no reliable D call. V lost 3 bases and J lost 1, with 6 bases in between. The CDR3 has 13 amino acids. CDR3 sequence: CASSFRTNTEAFF. The CDR3 DNA is TGTGCCAGCAGTTTTAGAACGAACACTGAAGCTTTCTTT.